The T cell receptor beta chain described here comes from a study of T cell responses to AZD1222 COVID-19 vaccine. Study background: Second doses at about 4 or about 12 weeks were pooled.

Sequencing used immunoSEQ multiplex PCR; TCRdb keeps in-frame clones, though not all of them. Here the sample spans 160,000 or so clones, around nine tenths being singletons. Sequences were derived from peripheral blood, sampled on day 0 of AZD1222 vaccination. The TCR originated in an adult in good health.

Written as DNA, the CDR3 is TGTGCCAGCAACAACCGGGACAGGGGGAGTAGCGGGAATGAGCAGTTCTTC. Protein: CASNNRDRGSSGNEQFF. The genes are TRBV2 and TRBJ2-1, with TRBD1 matching 11 bases. Trimming took 7 bases from V and 7 from J; bases not matched to a gene: 15. CDR3 length equals 17 residues. Germline CDR1 SNHLY, CDR2 FYNNEI.